A single sample is the source of the 31 T cell receptor beta chains below, sequenced in a study of cytomegalovirus exposure and HLA in healthy donors. It was with 60 Vbeta and 13 Jbeta primers that the PCR ran. Method: immunoSEQ multiplex PCR; TCRdb's copy keeps in-frame clones and lacks some. The sample totals roughly 220,000 clones. What was sequenced was PBMCs. Receptors were obtained from a girl aged 2 to 10 in good health and CMV-seropositive.

This rearrangement joins TRBV28 to TRBJ1-5; 9 positions match TRBD1. The CDR3 loop spans 15 amino acids. Per the germline V gene, CDR1 is MDHEN and CDR2 is SYDVKM. Unmatched junction bases numbered 7, after V lost 4 bases and J lost 6 bases. CDR3 amino acids: CASSSGQGKSQPQHF. The CDR3 DNA sequence: TGTGCCAGCAGTTCCGGACAGGGGAAGAGTCAGCCCCAGCATTTT.

The V gene is TRBV13, the J gene TRBJ2-7; 10 nucleotides line up with TRBD1. This CDR3 contains 14 residues. The V gene end was trimmed by 4 bases and the J gene end by 3 bases; junction bases not matched to a gene: 3. The germline CDR1 and CDR2 sequences are PRHDT and FYEKMQ (reference sequence). The CDR3 region is CASSSGQGVYEQYF. The CDR3 DNA follows: TGTGCCAGCAGCTCAGGACAGGGGGTCTACGAGCAGTACTTC.

This rearrangement joins TRBV28 to TRBJ1-4, with a weak D call TRBD1 (6 bases). Germline V gene sequence: CDR1 MDHEN, CDR2 SYDVKM. Trimming cost V 5 bases and J 0 bases, with 10 bases left between them. The CDR3 contains 15 residues. The CDR3 DNA reads TGTGCCAGCAGTGGGGGGGCAGCAACTAATGAAAAACTGTTTTTT. Translated: CASSGGAATNEKLFF.

V is TRBV27 and J is TRBJ2-2; TRBD1 might be the D (6 bases). Between the trimmed V and J ends, which lost 5 bases and 1 base, there was a span of 8 bases. Per the germline V gene, CDR1 is MNHEY and CDR2 is SMNVEV (reference sequence). The CDR3 is made up of 14 amino acids. The CDR3 is CASSETGNTGELFF. The CDR3 DNA sequence: TGTGCCAGCAGTGAGACAGGGAACACCGGGGAGCTGTTTTTT.

The chain carries TRBV7-9 and TRBJ2-1; the D gene is possibly TRBD1 (6 bases). The V and J ends lost 8 bases and 8 bases respectively, with 22 bases between them. CDR3 length equals 15 residues. Germline V gene data show CDR1 as SEHNR and CDR2 as FQNEAQ (reference sequence). The CDR3 sequence is CASARGHPWAHEQFF. CDR3 DNA: TGTGCCAGCGCCAGGGGACACCCCTGGGCACATGAGCAGTTCTTC.

Written as DNA, the CDR3 is TGCGCCAGCAGCCCCGGACAGGGGGCGTTCGCCGGGGAGCTGTTTTTT. Its protein product is CASSPGQGAFAGELFF. The chain couples TRBV5-1 to TRBJ2-2; 11 bases match TRBD1. The CDR3 is 16 amino acids. Losses at the gene ends were 4 bases for V and 6 bases for J; bases not matched to a gene: 8. Germline-derived CDR1 and CDR2 are SGHRS and YFSETQ.

V is TRBV19 and J is TRBJ1-2; D is unclear. Trimming cost V 8 bases and J 2 bases, with 12 bases left between them. Looked up from germline, CDR1 is LNHDA and CDR2 is SQIVND (reference sequence). This CDR3 region has 13 residues. CDR3 amino acids: CASGNPGNYGYTF. In nucleotides, the CDR3 is TGTGCCAGTGGAAATCCAGGCAACTATGGCTACACCTTC.

CDR3: CASSRQGDQPQHF. CDR3 bases: TGTGCCAGCAGCCGACAGGGGGATCAGCCCCAGCATTTT. The chain recombines TRBV5-5 with TRBJ1-5; the match to TRBD1 covers 9 bases. CDR3 length equals 13 residues. After removal of 4 bases from V and 5 bases from J, the junction contained 1 base not matched to a gene. CDR1 is SGHKS and CDR2 is YYEKEE in the germline V gene (reference sequence). The whole variable domain, filled in from reference TRBV5-5 and TRBJ1-5, reads DAGVTQSPTHLIKTRGQQVTLRCSPISGHKSVSWYQQVLGQGPQFIFQYYEKEERGRGNFPDRFSARQFPNYSSELNVNALLLGDSALYLCASSRQGDQPQHFGDGTRLSIL.

The V gene is TRBV4-1, the J gene TRBJ2-7; TRBD2 might be the D (6 bases). The V and J ends lost 3 bases and 6 bases respectively, with 12 bases between them. Germline loops: CDR1 MGHRA, CDR2 YSYEKL. The CDR3 length is 13 residues. CDR3 in amino acids: CASSQEGAREQYF. In DNA form, the CDR3 reads TGCGCCAGCAGCCAGGAGGGTGCACGCGAGCAGTACTTC.

The chain is built from TRBV7-6 and TRBJ1-4; 7 bases line up with TRBD1. V lost 6 bases, J lost 5 bases, and 6 bases stayed unmatched. The CDR3 runs to 14 residues. The germline V gene encodes CDR1 SGHVS and CDR2 FNYEAQ. Written as DNA, the CDR3 is TGTGCCAGCAGTCTGGGACAGTGGAATGAAAAACTGTTTTTT. As protein: CASSLGQWNEKLFF.

The chain carries TRBV7-9 and TRBJ1-2; TRBD1 agrees at 10 bases. CDR3 length: 14 residues. Trimming cost V 4 bases and J 5 bases; bases outside gene matches: 4. The germline V gene encodes CDR1 SEHNR and CDR2 FQNEAQ (reference sequence). The CDR3 nucleotides read TGTGCCAGCAGCTCCGGGACAGGGGATTATGGCTACACCTTC. Translation gives CASSSGTGDYGYTF.

CDR3 DNA sequence: TGTGCCAGCAGGAAAACTACTAGCGGGAGCTCCTACAATGAGCAGTTCTTC. It specifies CASRKTTSGSSYNEQFF. The rearrangement uses TRBV2 and TRBJ2-1, with TRBD2 identical over 11 bases. The V gene's germline CDR1 is SNHLY and CDR2 FYNNEI. V shed 6 bases, J shed 0 bases, and the junction held 7 bases outside the gene matches. The CDR3 sequence is 17 residues long. Full variable domain (missing parts from reference TRBV2 and TRBJ2-1): EPEVTQTPSHQVTQMGQEVILRCVPISNHLYFYWYRQILGQKVEFLVSFYNNEISEKSEIFDDQFSVERPDGSNFTLKIRSTKLEDSAMYFCASRKTTSGSSYNEQFFGPGTRLTVL.

The V call is TRBV19, the J call TRBJ2-7; TRBD1 matches 7 bases. J lost 7 bases, V lost 7 bases, and 7 bases had no gene match. There are 12 residues in the CDR3. CDR1 and CDR2 (germline): LNHDA, SQIVND (reference sequence). The CDR3 loop reads CASMGTVKEQYF. The CDR3 nucleotides read TGTGCCAGTATGGGGACAGTAAAAGAGCAGTACTTC.

V and J are TRBV7-3 and TRBJ1-2; TRBD1 matches 8 bases. Germline V gene sequence: CDR1 SGHTA, CDR2 FQGTGA. The CDR3 length is 15 residues. Trimming took 2 bases from V and 7 from J; bases not matched to a gene: 9. CDR3 residues: CASSLFPGTGGGYTF. In DNA, the CDR3 is TGTGCCAGCAGCTTATTCCCCGGGACAGGCGGTGGCTACACCTTC.

The V and J genes are TRBV7-8 and TRBJ2-1; the D is unclear. This CDR3 has 16 residues. CDR1 is SGHVS and CDR2 is FQNEAQ in the germline V gene. Deletions cut 3 bases from V and 0 bases from J, with 12 bases between. The CDR3 DNA reads as TGTGCCAGCAGCTTCGCGCGCCTTCGCTCCTACAATGAGCAGTTCTTC. This gives the protein CASSFARLRSYNEQFF.

The chain couples TRBV7-9 to TRBJ2-2; no clear D. V shed 6 bases and J shed 0 bases, with 17 bases lying between them. This CDR3 is 17 amino acids long. Germline values: CDR1 SEHNR, CDR2 FQNEAQ (reference sequence). The DNA for the CDR3 is TGTGCCAGCAGTCGTACTACCTACGCCGCGAACACCGGGGAGCTGTTTTTT. This sequence encodes CASSRTTYAANTGELFF.

V usage is TRBV5-1 and J usage is TRBJ2-3; D ambiguous. CDR1 SGHRS and CDR2 YFSETQ come from the germline V gene. The germline V and J ends were trimmed by 0 bases and 1 base, with 9 bases remaining between them. The CDR3 consists of 15 residues. CDR3 in DNA: TGCGCCAGCAGCTTGGAGGCAGGCCGCACAGATACGCAGTATTTT. Protein sequence: CASSLEAGRTDTQYF.

The chain is built from TRBV2 and TRBJ1-2; D gene unclear. V was cut by 1 base and J by 8 bases, with 11 bases left in between. The germline V gene encodes CDR1 SNHLY and CDR2 FYNNEI. CDR3 length: 13 residues. CDR3 residues: CASSEGQASGYTF. Here the CDR3 DNA reads TGTGCCAGCAGTGAAGGCCAGGCATCGGGCTACACCTTC. Drawing the rest from reference TRBV2 and TRBJ1-2, the complete variable domain is EPEVTQTPSHQVTQMGQEVILRCVPISNHLYFYWYRQILGQKVEFLVSFYNNEISEKSEIFDDQFSVERPDGSNFTLKIRSTKLEDSAMYFCASSEGQASGYTFGSGTRLTVV.

The gene calls are TRBV9 and TRBJ1-1; tentative D call: TRBD1 (5 bases). The germline V gene encodes CDR1 SGDLS and CDR2 YYNGEE. V dropped 0 bases and J dropped 3 bases, with 12 bases sitting between them. This CDR3 spans 15 amino acids. CDR3 DNA: TGTGCCAGCAGCGTAGAAACAGGTGGGGACACTGAAGCTTTCTTT. It specifies CASSVETGGDTEAFF.

The chain joins TRBV7-2 to TRBJ1-2, with D maybe TRBD1 (5 bases). The CDR3 is 14 amino acids. V was trimmed by 5 bases and J by 5 bases, leaving 15 bases between them. Looked up from germline, CDR1 is SGHTA and CDR2 is FQGNSA. Written as DNA, the CDR3 is TGTGCCAGCAGCCCGATGTCCGGGGGGTATGGCTACACCTTC. It codes for CASSPMSGGYGYTF.

V is TRBV15 and J is TRBJ1-2, with D maybe TRBD1 (5 bases). The CDR3 covers 15 residues. Germline assignment: CDR1 LNHNV and CDR2 YYDKDF (reference sequence). Trimming pared 0 bases from V and 11 bases from J, leaving 19 bases between. For the CDR3, the DNA is TGTGCCACCAGCAGAGATCGAGACAGAACCAGACCTTACACCTTC. It is translated as CATSRDRDRTRPYTF.

As DNA, the CDR3 is TGTGCCAGCAGCCACAACAGGTCCCCAAACACTGAAGCTTTCTTT. Protein: CASSHNRSPNTEAFF. V usage is TRBV27 and J usage is TRBJ1-1, with D possibly being TRBD1 (5 bases). The germline CDR1 and CDR2 sequences are MNHEY and SMNVEV (reference sequence). The germline V and J ends were trimmed by 6 bases and 2 bases, with 16 bases remaining between them. The CDR3 consists of 15 residues.

The chain carries TRBV5-6 and TRBJ2-7, with a tentative D call TRBD2 (5 bases). Germline CDR1 SGHDT, CDR2 YYEEEE. The CDR3 length is 16 residues. V was shortened by 0 bases and J by 0 bases, with 13 bases between the two germline ends. The CDR3 loop reads CASSLGRGISSYEQYF. DNA of the CDR3: TGTGCCAGCAGCTTGGGTAGAGGGATTTCCTCCTACGAGCAGTACTTC. Looking up the rest from reference TRBV5-6 and TRBJ2-7 gives the full variable domain: DAGVTQSPTHLIKTRGQQVTLRCSPKSGHDTVSWYQQALGQGPQFIFQYYEEEERQRGNFPDRFSGHQFPNYSSELNVNALLLGDSALYLCASSLGRGISSYEQYFGPGTRLTVT.

This CDR3 reads CASSIWAENEAFF. CDR3 sequence (DNA): TGTGCCAGTAGTATATGGGCCGAAAATGAAGCTTTCTTT. The rearrangement joins TRBV19 to TRBJ1-1; no reliable D call. The CDR3 has 13 residues. Germline V gene data show CDR1 as LNHDA and CDR2 as SQIVND (reference sequence). Trimming pared 2 bases from V and 7 bases from J, leaving 11 bases between.

The rearrangement uses TRBV13 and TRBJ2-5; 9 bases line up with TRBD1. The CDR3 spans 14 residues. Germline CDR1 reads PRHDT; CDR2 reads FYEKMQ (reference sequence). V gave up 5 bases and J gave up 5 bases; unmatched junction bases: 6. CDR3 sequence reads: CASSLWTGEETQYF. In DNA form, the CDR3 reads TGTGCCAGCAGCCTCTGGACAGGGGAGGAGACCCAGTACTTC.

The gene calls are TRBV28 and TRBJ2-7; a weak D match, TRBD1 (5 bases). Germline V gene lookup returns CDR1 MDHEN and CDR2 SYDVKM. This CDR3 is 13 amino acids long. V lost 2 bases and J lost 4, with 9 bases in between. CDR3 amino acids: CASSLQGWYEQYF. CDR3 coding DNA: TGTGCCAGCAGTTTACAGGGTTGGTACGAGCAGTACTTC. The complete variable domain, with remaining parts taken from reference TRBV28 and TRBJ2-7, reads DVKVTQSSRYLVKRTGEKVFLECVQDMDHENMFWYRQDPGLGLRLIYFSYDVKMKEKGDIPEGYSVSREKKERFSLILESASTNQTSMYLCASSLQGWYEQYFGPGTRLTVT.

V gene TRBV5-4 combines with J gene TRBJ2-4; the match to TRBD2 covers 13 bases. This CDR3 comprises 13 residues. In germline, CDR1 is SGHNT, CDR2 YYREEE (reference sequence). The V and J ends lost 0 bases and 15 bases, in that order; junction bases with no gene match: 3. CDR3 coding DNA: TGTGCCAGCAGCTTGGCCGGACTAGCGGGAGCGTACTTC. It encodes CASSLAGLAGAYF.

The genes are TRBV5-1 and TRBJ2-6; D might be TRBD2 (7 bases). This CDR3 comprises 16 residues. In germline, CDR1 is SGHRS, CDR2 YFSETQ. V was cut by 0 bases and J by 2 bases, with 9 bases left in between. The CDR3: CASSLEGGAGANVLTF. The CDR3 DNA follows: TGCGCCAGCAGCTTGGAAGGGGGGGCTGGGGCCAACGTCCTGACTTTC. Using reference TRBV5-1 and TRBJ2-6 for the parts outside the CDR3, the full variable domain is KAGVTQTPRYLIKTRGQQVTLSCSPISGHRSVSWYQQTPGQGLQFLFEYFSETQRNKGNFPGRFSGRQFSNSRSEMNVSTLELGDSALYLCASSLEGGAGANVLTFGAGSRLTVL.

The chain combines TRBV2 with TRBJ2-7, with 9 bases lining up with TRBD2. The V and J ends lost 5 bases and 2 bases, in that order; junction bases with no gene match: 7. CDR1 and CDR2 (germline): SNHLY, FYNNEI. This CDR3 is built from 15 residues. CDR3 loop: CASSPRASGAYEQYF. Written as DNA, the CDR3 is TGTGCCAGCAGTCCTAGGGCTAGCGGGGCCTACGAGCAGTACTTC.

The gene calls are TRBV19 and TRBJ2-7, with 8 bases identical to TRBD2. Germline V gives CDR1 LNHDA, CDR2 SQIVND (reference sequence). Unmatched junction bases numbered 11, after V lost 5 bases and J lost 5 bases. This CDR3 has 15 residues. CDR3 protein: CASSLSAGGRNEQYF. In nucleotides, the CDR3 is TGTGCCAGTAGTTTATCCGCGGGAGGCCGGAACGAGCAGTACTTC.

The CDR3 DNA is TGTGCCAGCAGCTTAAGGGACAGGGGTGGTTTATCCTACGAGCAGTACTTC. Its translation is CASSLRDRGGLSYEQYF. This chain joins TRBV7-8 and TRBJ2-7, with 10 bases matching TRBD1. The CDR3 has 17 amino acids. Germline CDR1 is SGHVS and CDR2 is FQNEAQ. Trimming took 2 bases from V and 1 from J; bases not matched to a gene: 8.